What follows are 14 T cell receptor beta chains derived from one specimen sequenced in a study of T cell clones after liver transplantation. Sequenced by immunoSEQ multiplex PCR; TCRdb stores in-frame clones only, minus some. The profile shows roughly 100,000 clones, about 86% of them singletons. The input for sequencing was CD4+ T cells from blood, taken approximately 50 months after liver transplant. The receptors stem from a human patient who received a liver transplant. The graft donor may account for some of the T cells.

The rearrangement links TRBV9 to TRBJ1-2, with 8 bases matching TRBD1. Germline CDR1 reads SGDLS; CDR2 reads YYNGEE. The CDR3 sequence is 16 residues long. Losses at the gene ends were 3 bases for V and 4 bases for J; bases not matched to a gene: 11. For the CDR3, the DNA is TGTGCCAGCAGCGATAGACTGGGACAGGCTGTCTATGGCTACACCTTC. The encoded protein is CASSDRLGQAVYGYTF.

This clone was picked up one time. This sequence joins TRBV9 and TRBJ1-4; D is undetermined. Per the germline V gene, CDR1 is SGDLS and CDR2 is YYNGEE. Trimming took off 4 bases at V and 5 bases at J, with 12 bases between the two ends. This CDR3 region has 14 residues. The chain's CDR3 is CASSRSKENEKLFF. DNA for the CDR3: TGTGCCAGCAGCCGGAGCAAAGAGAATGAAAAACTGTTTTTT.

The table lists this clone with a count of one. CDR3 sequence: CASNQRGGRIGELFF. Here the CDR3 DNA reads TGCGCCAGCAACCAGCGGGGGGGCCGAATCGGGGAGCTGTTTTTT. The genes are TRBV4-3 and TRBJ2-2, with 10 bases that match TRBD2. CDR1 is LGHNA and CDR2 is YSLEER in the germline V gene. V lost 7 bases, J lost 7 bases, and 9 bases stayed unmatched. The CDR3 has 15 amino acids.

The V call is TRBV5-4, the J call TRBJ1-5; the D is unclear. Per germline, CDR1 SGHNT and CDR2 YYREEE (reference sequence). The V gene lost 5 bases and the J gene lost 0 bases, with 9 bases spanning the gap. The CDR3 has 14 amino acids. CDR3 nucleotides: TGTGCCAGCAGTTCGGACCGTAGCAATCAGCCCCAGCATTTT. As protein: CASSSDRSNQPQHF. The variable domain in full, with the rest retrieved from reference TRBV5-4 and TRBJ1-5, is ETGVTQSPTHLIKTRGQQVTLRCSSQSGHNTVSWYQQALGQGPQFIFQYYREEENGRGNFPPRFSGLQFPNYSSELNVNALELDDSALYLCASSSDRSNQPQHFGDGTRLSIL.

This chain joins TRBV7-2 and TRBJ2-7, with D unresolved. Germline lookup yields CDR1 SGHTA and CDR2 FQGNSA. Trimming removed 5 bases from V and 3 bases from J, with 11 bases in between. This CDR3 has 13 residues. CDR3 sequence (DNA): TGTGCCAGCAGCCTTTCGCTTGACTACGAGCAGTACTTC. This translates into CASSLSLDYEQYF.

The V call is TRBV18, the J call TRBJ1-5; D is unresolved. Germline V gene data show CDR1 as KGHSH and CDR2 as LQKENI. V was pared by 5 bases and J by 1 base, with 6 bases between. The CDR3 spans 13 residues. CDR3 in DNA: TGTGCCAGCTCATCAGACAGCAATCAGCCCCAGCATTTT. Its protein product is CASSSDSNQPQHF.

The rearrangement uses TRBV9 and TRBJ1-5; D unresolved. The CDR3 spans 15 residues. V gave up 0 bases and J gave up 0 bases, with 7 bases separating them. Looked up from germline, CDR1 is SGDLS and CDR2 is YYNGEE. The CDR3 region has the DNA TGTGCCAGCAGCGTAGCCGGATTTAGCAATCAGCCCCAGCATTTT. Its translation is CASSVAGFSNQPQHF.

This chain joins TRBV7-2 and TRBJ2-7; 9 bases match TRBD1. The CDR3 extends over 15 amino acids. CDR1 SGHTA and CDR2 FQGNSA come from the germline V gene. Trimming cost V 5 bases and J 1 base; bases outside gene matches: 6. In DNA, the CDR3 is TGTGCCAGCAGCATACCGGGACAGGGTTCCTACGAGCAGTACTTC. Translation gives CASSIPGQGSYEQYF. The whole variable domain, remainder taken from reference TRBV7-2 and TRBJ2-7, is GAGVSQSPSNKVTEKGKDVELRCDPISGHTALYWYRQSLGQGLEFLIYFQGNSAPDKSGLPSDRFSAERTGGSVSTLTIQRTQQEDSAVYLCASSIPGQGSYEQYFGPGTRLTVT.

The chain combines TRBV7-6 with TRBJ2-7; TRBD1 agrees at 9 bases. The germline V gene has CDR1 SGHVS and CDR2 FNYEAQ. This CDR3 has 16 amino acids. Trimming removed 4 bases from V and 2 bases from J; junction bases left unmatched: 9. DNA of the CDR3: TGTGCCAGCAGCTCCCAGACAGGGGGTATGACCTACGAGCAGTACTTC. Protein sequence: CASSSQTGGMTYEQYF.

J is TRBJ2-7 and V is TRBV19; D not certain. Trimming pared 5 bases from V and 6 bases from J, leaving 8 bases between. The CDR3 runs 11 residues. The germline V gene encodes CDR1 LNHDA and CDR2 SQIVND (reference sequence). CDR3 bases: TGTGCCAGTAGTCAAAATAGCGAGCAGTACTTC. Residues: CASSQNSEQYF.

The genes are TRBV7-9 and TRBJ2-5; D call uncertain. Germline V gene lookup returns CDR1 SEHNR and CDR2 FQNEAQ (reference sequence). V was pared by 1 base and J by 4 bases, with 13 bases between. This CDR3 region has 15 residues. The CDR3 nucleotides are TGTGCCAGCAGCTTAGGCGCGTTCGAATCAGAGACCCAGTACTTC. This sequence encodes CASSLGAFESETQYF.

CDR3 nucleotide sequence: TGTGCCAGCAGCCAAGACGGGCGGCAGGGGAGAAATGAGCAGTTCTTC. The encoded protein is CASSQDGRQGRNEQFF. V and J are TRBV4-2 and TRBJ2-1, with D maybe TRBD1 (6 bases). Germline V lookup: CDR1 LGHNA, CDR2 YNFKEQ. The CDR3 runs 16 residues. Trimming pared 0 bases from V and 7 bases from J, leaving 16 bases between.

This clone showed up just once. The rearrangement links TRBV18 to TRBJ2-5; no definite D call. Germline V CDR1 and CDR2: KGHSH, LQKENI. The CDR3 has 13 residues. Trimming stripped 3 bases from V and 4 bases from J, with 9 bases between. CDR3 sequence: CASSPGRAETQYF. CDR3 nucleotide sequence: TGTGCCAGCTCACCGGGTAGAGCAGAGACCCAGTACTTC.

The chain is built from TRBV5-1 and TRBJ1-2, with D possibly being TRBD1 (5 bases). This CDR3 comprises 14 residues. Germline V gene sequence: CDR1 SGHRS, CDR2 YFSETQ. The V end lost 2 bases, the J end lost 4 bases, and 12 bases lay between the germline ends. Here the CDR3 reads CASSLRGGGYGYTF. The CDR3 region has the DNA TGCGCCAGCAGCTTAAGGGGAGGAGGCTATGGCTACACCTTC.